The T cell receptor (beta chain) under discussion was sequenced for a study of human CD8 memory T cell subsets. Germline V gene lookup returns CDR1 SGHNT and CDR2 YYREEE (reference sequence). This CDR3 has 15 residues. PBMC originated from healthy-donor buffy coats. It was UMI-labeled 5' RACE by which the TCR beta libraries were made. With the 5' RACE reads reprocessed, TCRdb shows one record per CDR3 protein and no DNA. Its table lists approximately 12,000 distinct CDR3 sequences. The sequencing input was CD8+ T cells from PBMCs. This sequence was found in a human donor in good health. The rearrangement uses TRBV5-4 and TRBJ2-7; the D call of TRBD2 rests on TCRdb alone, since no DNA is present to check it. This CDR3 is CASSLAGGLPDEQYF.